This T cell receptor beta chain was captured in a study of blood T cells in healthy people across ages (dated by TCRdb to between 2014 and 2017). With respect to the entire study: In model experiments, roughly one uniquely barcoded TCR beta cDNA molecule per two T cells was captured by template switching. To track age-related changes in TCR beta repertoire diversity, the study relied on deep sequencing normalized with unique cDNA molecular identifiers. Donors were grouped into four age groups: young (average about 15 years), middle-aged (roughly 40), aged (about 59) and long-lived (just over 80). Using the same blood draw, the study looked at two additional independent replicas of 1 million unique cDNA reads for two donors, one aged 18 to 30 and the other aged 80 or older.

The library came from 5' RACE. Sequencing instrument: Illumina HiSeq 2500. A second PCR of about 7 to 12 cycles was performed with a sample-barcoded 5' primer and a J-beta primer mix. A unique molecular identifier was introduced onto each TCR beta cDNA molecule by a template-switch 5' adaptor carrying 12 random nucleotides. Each sample yielded at least 3 million CDR3-containing paired-end reads. All of the RNA was converted into first-strand cDNA using the Mint cDNA synthesis kit, with a TRBC-specific oligonucleotide serving as the primer. Following uracil-DNA glycosylase treatment, a first 18-cycle PCR with universal primers M1SS and BC2_uni_R was performed on all cDNA. As for the authors' bioinformatics: For normalization, 1 million high-quality reads, each with a distinct molecular identifier, were randomly selected from each sample. Instead of being binned into consensus sequences, reads with shared molecular identifiers were discarded. MiTCR, run with a Q25 quality threshold and the strictest error-elimination algorithm, handled CDR3 identification, clonotype clustering and error correction. A nonparametric unseen species model with Euler transformation was used to estimate lower-bound total TCR beta diversity. TCRdb trimmed the raw reads at Q25, called clones with MiXCR and kept productive beta chains. Each record represents a unique CDR3 protein, reported with the most common genes and DNA among its rows. Clone size and V and J calls follow TCRdb, not the original study. This sample gives around 520,000 distinct CDR3 sequences in total; about 26% of them show up just once. Approximately 3.6% of the sample comes from the top ten.

Only a few counts were recorded for this clonotype. What this receptor recognizes is not known. Per-nucleotide qualities are absent, and no much larger clonotype sits a single base away. The donors were roughly 40 Caucasian individuals from Russia, aged roughly 6 to 100 years, who were systemically healthy. Each donor gave 8 to 10 milliliters of peripheral blood, drawn into EDTA-treated Vacutainer tubes. Ficoll-Paque density-gradient centrifugation was used to isolate PBMCs, with at least 7 million obtained per sample. Trizol reagent was used to extract total RNA from the PBMCs, yielding at least 6 micrograms per sample. The percentages of naive CD45RAhigh/CD27high T cells were determined by flow cytometry on a PBMC aliquot from every donor. Trimming removed 0 bases from V and 1 base from J, leaving 6 bases between the germline ends. The CDR1 and CDR2 encoded by the germline V gene are LGHNA and YNFKEQ. Taken from cysteine to phenylalanine, the CDR3 has 14 residues. Solely the CDR3 DNA is kept, with 42 bases framed from the first base.

The paper as a whole reports these results and caveats: Compared with the aged group, more naive CD4+ T cells, fewer expanded clones and increased TCR diversity were shown by the long-lived group, suggesting age selection. Observed TCR beta diversity per million T cells fell roughly linearly with age, and a significant reduction was already apparent by age approximately 41. Bulk unsorted PBMC profiling prevented conclusive comparison of naive and antigen-experienced compartments. A strong correlation was found between observed TCR beta diversity and the percentage of naive T cells measured by flow cytometry. The CMV infection status of donors was not known, potentially confounding age-related changes in expanded clonotypes. Estimates of total diversity based on one million sequenced T cells were regarded as lower bounds and as underestimates.

The same data also contributed to another study, on T cells of mothers and their children. The second study's paper adds: Donors were nine systemically healthy Caucasian individuals: three mothers and their six children. cDNA synthesis consumed the entire amount of extracted RNA, loaded at 1.5 ug RNA in each 15 ul reaction. In the second PCR, the M1S primer added sample barcodes and 2-4 random nucleotides. More than 8.5 million TCR beta CDR3 reads were obtained from each mother, and some 3.2 million reads were obtained from each child. In both related and unrelated pairs, thymic selection shapes the output of TCR recombination in a similar way, with inherited differences having only a minor effect. Normalized repertoire overlap was always slightly but never significantly higher in related than unrelated mother-child pairs. No persistent microchimeric T cell clones were detected, at a sensitivity of 90 to 100 clones per million clonotypes. Deep NGS was used in the study to compare the TCR beta repertoires of mothers and children and to look for features that separate related mother-child pairs from unrelated individuals. On average, the children were approximately 11 +/- 4 years old, while the mothers were about 38 +/- 4 years old. Libraries were sequenced on Illumina HiSeq 2000 with 100+100 nt paired-end reads after adapter ligation with NEBNext reagents. To prevent cross-contamination, the mother and child libraries were prepared a month apart and were sequenced in separate runs. Between roughly 500,000 and 2,100,000 distinct TCR beta clonotypes were identified per donor. Naive TCR beta clonotypes were estimated from low-frequency clonotypes matched to each donor's FACS-determined naive share, without sorting.

This receptor was identified in a boy aged 2 to 10 in good health. The sample comprised blood. The chain employs TRBV4-2 and TRBJ1-1; 5 matching bases give a weak D call of TRBD1. This receptor has the CDR3 CASSQEGQNTEAFF. Read as DNA, the sequence is TGTGCCAGCAGCCAAGAAGGACAGAACACTGAAGCTTTCTTT.